A single sample is the source of the 9 T cell receptor beta chains below, sequenced in a study of technical replicates of blood from a few donors. Repertoires were generated with immunoSEQ multiplex PCR, while TCRdb's copy carries only in-frame clones and drops some. The sample carries about 98,000 clones, 90% to 97% recorded once. The sequencing input was T cells isolated from PBMCs. These receptors all come from a human donor in good health.

V gene TRBV5-1 combines with J gene TRBJ2-3; 7 bases line up with TRBD1. In germline, CDR1 is SGHRS, CDR2 YFSETQ. With V trimmed by 5 bases and J by 4 bases, 10 bases remained unmatched. This CDR3 comprises 15 residues. The CDR3 region is CASRKGGMSADTQYF. The CDR3 DNA reads TGCGCCAGCAGGAAAGGGGGCATGTCAGCAGATACGCAGTATTTT.

The chain employs TRBV11-2 and TRBJ2-3, with a tentative D call TRBD1 (6 bases). Germline V lookup: CDR1 SGHAT, CDR2 FQNNGV. The CDR3 is 15 amino acids. Trimming took off 7 bases at V and 0 bases at J, with 14 bases between the two ends. In DNA, the CDR3 is TGTGCCAGCATCCCAATACAGGGAAGCACAGATACGCAGTATTTT. It yields the protein CASIPIQGSTDTQYF.

The chain links TRBV6-5 to TRBJ2-6; TRBD2 might be the D (6 bases). Germline V lookup: CDR1 MNHEY, CDR2 SVGAGI. This CDR3 is built from 16 residues. V lost 3 bases and J lost 4, with 13 bases in between. CDR3 bases: TGTGCCAGCAGTTATAGGGCCGGAGGGGGGGCCAACGTCCTGACTTTC. Residues: CASSYRAGGGANVLTF.

On this clone: A junction boundary mismatches the germline segment, possibly from a read error. The rearrangement joins TRBV9 to TRBJ1-1; the D is unclear. Per the germline V gene, CDR1 is SGDLS and CDR2 is YYNGEE. The CDR3 sequence is 12 residues long. CDR3 region: CASSVENRAPCF. The CDR3 nucleotides read TGTGCCAGCAGCGTAGAGAACAGAGCCCCGTGCTTT.

The genes are TRBV5-4 and TRBJ2-5; TRBD2 matches at 10 bases. Germline CDR1 and CDR2: SGHNT and YYREEE (reference sequence). V dropped 5 bases and J dropped 3; count of bases not matched to a gene: 10. This CDR3 contains 16 residues. In DNA, the CDR3 is TGTGCCAGCAGACCAGACAGCGGGAGGGATAAAGAGACCCAGTACTTC. Translated: CASRPDSGRDKETQYF.

The chain has TRBV6-4 and TRBJ2-3; 12 nucleotides agree with TRBD2. Unmatched junction bases numbered 5, after V lost 3 bases and J lost 1 base. Germline CDR1 MRHNA, CDR2 SNTAGT. The CDR3 is 17 amino acids. The CDR3 spells CASSETSGSFRTDTQYF. The CDR3 DNA reads as TGTGCCAGCAGTGAGACTAGCGGGAGCTTTCGCACAGATACGCAGTATTTT.

Written as DNA, the CDR3 is TGCGCCAGCAGCTTGCAGGGGACTGGAAACACCATATATTTT. Translation gives CASSLQGTGNTIYF. The J gene is TRBJ1-3, the V gene TRBV5-1; possibly TRBD1 for D (6 bases). Trimming took off 1 base at V and 2 bases at J, with 7 bases between the two ends. The CDR3 covers 14 residues. Germline lookup yields CDR1 SGHRS and CDR2 YFSETQ.

This rearrangement joins TRBV13 to TRBJ2-7, with TRBD2 matching over 10 bases. Germline V gene lookup returns CDR1 PRHDT and CDR2 FYEKMQ (reference sequence). With V trimmed by 4 bases and J by 6 bases, 12 bases remained unmatched. This CDR3 contains 16 residues. CDR3 region: CASSSQSSGSIGEQYF. DNA for the CDR3: TGTGCCAGCAGCTCCCAGTCTAGCGGGAGTATCGGCGAGCAGTACTTC. Based on the CDR3 plus reference TRBV13 and TRBJ2-7, the full variable domain is AAGVIQSPRHLIKEKRETATLKCYPIPRHDTVYWYQQGPGQDPQFLISFYEKMQSDKGSIPDRFSAQQFSDYHSELNMSSLELGDSALYFCASSSQSSGSIGEQYFGPGTRLTVT.

The chain is built from TRBV5-1 and TRBJ2-1, with 10 bases identical to TRBD2. The germline V gene has CDR1 SGHRS and CDR2 YFSETQ. The CDR3 is made up of 14 amino acids. V lost 4 bases, J lost 7 bases, and 5 bases stayed unmatched. CDR3 coding DNA: TGCGCCAGCAGCATCCTAGCGGGAGTAAATGAGCAGTTCTTC. It codes for CASSILAGVNEQFF. The variable domain in full, completed from reference TRBV5-1 and TRBJ2-1, reads KAGVTQTPRYLIKTRGQQVTLSCSPISGHRSVSWYQQTPGQGLQFLFEYFSETQRNKGNFPGRFSGRQFSNSRSEMNVSTLELGDSALYLCASSILAGVNEQFFGPGTRLTVL.